There are many counts of the clone carrying this T cell receptor beta chain. Its antigen remains unidentified. The data belong to a study of T cells in Graves' hyperthyroidism and ophthalmopathy. Regarding the study as a whole: Blood shared most expanded thyroid clonotypes above 0.001.

Amplification yielded TCR beta CDR3 regions, with RNA transcripts as the source. The TCR CDR3 was amplified in a first-round RT-PCR using the HTBI primer set. MiXCR, applied by TCRdb to the multiplex PCR reads, yields one record per CDR3 protein. Among 500,000 to 750,000 distinct CDR3 sequences listed, approximately 14% were seen once. The length of the CDR3 is 15 residues. V was shortened by 5 bases and J by 4 bases, with 14 bases between the two germline ends. Sequencing was performed on blood. The V call is TRBV12-3 or TRBV12-4, the J call TRBJ1-4, with a tentative D call TRBD1 (5 bases). The clonotype originates from a woman aged 30 to 39 with Graves' hyperthyroidism. The CDR3 reads CASSPRDGNNEKLFF. The DNA of the CDR3 is TGTGCCAGCAGTCCTCGGGACGGAAATAATGAAAAACTGTTTTTT.